Presented here are 4 T cell receptor beta chains from one specimen sequenced in a study of cytomegalovirus exposure and HLA in healthy donors. The PCR was carried out with 60 Vbeta primers and 13 Jbeta primers. Profiled with immunoSEQ multiplex PCR; TCRdb holds only in-frame clones, not every one. Of about 240,000 clones in the sample, approximately 81% were seen once. Sample: PBMCs. The receptor set was obtained from a woman aged 60-75 years in good health and CMV-seropositive.

There are a few counts of this clone. The chain recombines TRBV6-6 with TRBJ1-1; 7 bases match TRBD1. Germline V lookup: CDR1 MNHNY, CDR2 SVGAGI (reference sequence). CDR3 length: 16 residues. The V segment lost 1 base and the J segment 1 base; nucleotides outside the gene matches: 6. The CDR3 DNA reads TGTGCCAGCAGTTACTTGTCAGGGGGTCGGAACACTGAAGCTTTCTTT. It specifies CASSYLSGGRNTEAFF.

This rearrangement joins TRBV6-6 to TRBJ1-2; TRBD1 matches at 10 bases. Trimming removed 8 bases from V and 2 bases from J; junction bases left unmatched: 5. CDR3 size: 14 residues. Germline CDR1 and CDR2: MNHNY and SVGAGI (reference sequence). CDR3 amino acids: CASSPTGGNYGYTF. The CDR3 bases are TGTGCCAGCTCTCCGACAGGGGGCAACTATGGCTACACCTTC.

The V call is TRBV12-5, the J call TRBJ1-1; D unclear. V lost 7 bases and J lost 4, with 19 bases in between. CDR1 is LGHNT and CDR2 is FRNRAP in the germline V gene. The CDR3 length is 15 residues. The CDR3 sequence: CASAPALGGITEAFF. CDR3 coding DNA: TGTGCTAGTGCCCCTGCCCTAGGCGGTATCACTGAAGCTTTCTTT.

The rearrangement uses TRBV5-1 and TRBJ2-4; maybe TRBD1 (6 bases). CDR3 size: 16 residues. Germline V lookup: CDR1 SGHRS, CDR2 YFSETQ. V was pared by 4 bases and J by 1 base, with 15 bases between. As DNA, the CDR3 is TGCGCCAGCAGCCCGGGCCGGACAGCCGCCAAAAACATTCAGTACTTC. Protein product: CASSPGRTAAKNIQYF.